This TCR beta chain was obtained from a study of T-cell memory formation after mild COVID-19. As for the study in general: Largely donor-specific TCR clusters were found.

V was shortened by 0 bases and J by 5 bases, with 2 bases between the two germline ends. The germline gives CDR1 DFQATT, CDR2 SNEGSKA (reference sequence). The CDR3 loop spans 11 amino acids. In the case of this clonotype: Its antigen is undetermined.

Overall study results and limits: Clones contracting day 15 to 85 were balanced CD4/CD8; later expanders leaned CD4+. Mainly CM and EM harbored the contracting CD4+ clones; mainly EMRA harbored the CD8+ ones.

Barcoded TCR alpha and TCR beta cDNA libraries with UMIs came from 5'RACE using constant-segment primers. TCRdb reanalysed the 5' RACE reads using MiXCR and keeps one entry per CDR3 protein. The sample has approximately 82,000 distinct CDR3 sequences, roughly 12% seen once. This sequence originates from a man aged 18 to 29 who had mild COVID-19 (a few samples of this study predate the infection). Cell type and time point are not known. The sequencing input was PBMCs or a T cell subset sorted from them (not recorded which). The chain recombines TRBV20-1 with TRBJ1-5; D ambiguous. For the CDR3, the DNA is TGCAGTGCTAGAGAGGATCAGCCCCAGCATTTT. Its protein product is CSAREDQPQHF.